The rows below give T cell receptor beta chains drawn from one sample of a study of cytomegalovirus exposure and HLA in healthy donors. Produced via immunoSEQ multiplex PCR; TCRdb's table is partial and in-frame only. This sample has about 130,000 clones, with 8.5% found just once. Sequenced: PBMCs. The source is a man aged 40-55 years in good health and CMV-seronegative. CDR3s leave out the opening cysteine and the closing phenylalanine or tryptophan. A D gene is named only where the DNA matches it firmly.

AISDIGGETQY,TRBD1,TRBV10-3,TRBJ2-5
ASSRPGVNEQF,.,TRBV7-3,TRBJ2-1
ASSRDRVSYGYT,TRBD1,TRBV6-5,TRBJ1-2
ASRRIWTNEAF,.,TRBV5-6,TRBJ1-1
ASSLTGATYEQY,.,TRBV18,TRBJ2-7
ASRESSYNSPLH,.,TRBV5-6,TRBJ1-6
ASSLALQTQY,.,TRBV7-9,TRBJ2-5
ASSPTGAGNTIY,TRBD1,TRBV5-6,TRBJ1-3
ASSQEGARDRSRSGANVLT,TRBD1,TRBV14,TRBJ2-6
ASSTGGGSNQPQH,TRBD1,TRBV2,TRBJ1-5
ASSGTGVLGNTEAF,TRBD1,TRBV2,TRBJ1-1
ASSQDPGQNTEAF,.,TRBV4-3,TRBJ1-1
ATSRDRGVSGNTIY,.,TRBV15,TRBJ1-3
ASSPRSPGGNTGELF,TRBD2,TRBV7-9,TRBJ2-2
ASSQLRLNPEAF,.,TRBV28,TRBJ1-1
ASSRSGVLTGELF,TRBD2,TRBV6-5,TRBJ2-2
ASRAQGGSPLH,.,TRBV2,TRBJ1-6
ASSQEGGQGGKLF,TRBD1,TRBV4-3,TRBJ1-4
ASSLPSERGETQY,TRBD2,TRBV7-2,TRBJ2-5
ASSGKDRGREQY,TRBD1,TRBV13,TRBJ2-7
ASSQGLAGEGADTQY,TRBD2,TRBV4-3,TRBJ2-3
ASSQDRNTEAF,.,TRBV4-2,TRBJ1-1
ASSRSSRGDSDTQY,TRBD2,TRBV19,TRBJ2-3
AIHTIGANVLT,.,TRBV28,TRBJ2-6
ASSLGLGGAGSPLH,.,TRBV7-8,TRBJ1-6
ASSWGGDTEAF,.,TRBV5-8,TRBJ1-1
ASSATSATNEKLF,.,TRBV6-4,TRBJ1-4
ASNADSQETQY,.,TRBV2,TRBJ2-5
SVDRTGWTEAF,TRBD1,TRBV29-1,TRBJ1-1
ASSRTGGSVDEQF,TRBD1,TRBV6-5,TRBJ2-1
ASSYKTPLEGYT,.,TRBV10-2,TRBJ1-2
ASSELVRGGETQY,.,TRBV25-1,TRBJ2-5
ASSPPAEETQY,.,TRBV13,TRBJ2-5
ASSLDYERGVYEQY,TRBD2,TRBV11-2,TRBJ2-7
ASSSGNQPQH,.,TRBV28,TRBJ1-5
ASSPPGGGEAF,.,TRBV4-2,TRBJ1-1
ASTRTGNQPQH,TRBD1,TRBV2,TRBJ1-5
ASSPIRTGDTDTQY,TRBD1,TRBV18,TRBJ2-3
ASSYSGTGGDTQY,TRBD1,TRBV6-5,TRBJ2-3
ASSQGQGALEQY,TRBD1,TRBV4-1,TRBJ2-7
ASSFVDRGRDGSEKLF,TRBD1,TRBV7-9,TRBJ1-4
ASRRGQLSYEQY,.,TRBV6-1,.
ASSRTSQSSGNTIY,.,TRBV28,TRBJ1-3
SARGTEYEQY,TRBD1,TRBV29-1,TRBJ2-7
ASSATVPHTGELF,.,TRBV6-5,TRBJ2-2
ASSAGRENSPLH,.,TRBV25-1,TRBJ1-6
ASSTIPGQSTDTQY,TRBD1,TRBV19,TRBJ2-3
ASSRDSGQNTEAF,TRBD1,TRBV28,TRBJ1-1
ASSLGGANTEAF,.,TRBV7-9,TRBJ1-1
ASSRGLGTDTQY,.,TRBV4-2,TRBJ2-3
ASSEAISGLGYT,.,TRBV2,TRBJ1-2
ASSQGSGNTIY,.,TRBV27,TRBJ1-3
ASSADSYNEQF,.,TRBV11-3,TRBJ2-1
ASSYGAAQEPSEQY,.,TRBV6-6,TRBJ2-7
ASRAASTDTQY,.,TRBV19,TRBJ2-3
ASSGSGGGLETQY,TRBD2,TRBV5-4,TRBJ2-5
ASSIPAGPSDEQY,.,TRBV5-1,TRBJ2-7